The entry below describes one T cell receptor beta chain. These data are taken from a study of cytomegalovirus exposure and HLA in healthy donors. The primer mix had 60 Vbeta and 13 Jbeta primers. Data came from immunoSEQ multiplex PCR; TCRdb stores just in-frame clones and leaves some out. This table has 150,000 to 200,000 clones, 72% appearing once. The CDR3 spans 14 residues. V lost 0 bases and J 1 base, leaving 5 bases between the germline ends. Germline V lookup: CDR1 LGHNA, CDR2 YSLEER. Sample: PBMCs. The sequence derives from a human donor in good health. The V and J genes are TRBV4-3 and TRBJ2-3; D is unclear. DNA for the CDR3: TGCGCCAGCAGCCAAGATTATGGCACAGATACGCAGTATTTT. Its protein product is CASSQDYGTDTQYF.